The 2 T cell receptor beta chains given below trace back to one sample, sequenced in a study of T cell responses to AZD1222 COVID-19 vaccine. The table came from immunoSEQ multiplex PCR; TCRdb's copy has only in-frame clones and leaves some out. The sample holds 130,000 to 150,000 clones; roughly 91% are singletons and the top ten take about 2.1%. Sample: peripheral blood, taken on day 0 of AZD1222 vaccination. The receptors derive from an adult in good health.

This chain uses TRBV12-5 with TRBJ2-7, with 7 positions matching TRBD1. This CDR3 is 13 amino acids long. The V gene's germline CDR1 is LGHNT and CDR2 FRNRAP. Unmatched junction bases numbered 2, after V lost 5 bases and J lost 1 base. The CDR3 reads CASGRDSSYEQYF. CDR3 nucleotides: TGTGCTAGTGGTCGGGACAGTTCCTACGAGCAGTACTTC.

The rearrangement links TRBV6-1 to TRBJ2-1; possible D gene TRBD2, 6 bases. The germline V gene encodes CDR1 MNHNS and CDR2 SASEGT. This CDR3 spans 15 amino acids. The V and J ends lost 3 bases and 5 bases respectively, with 14 bases between them. CDR3 bases: TGTGCCAGCAGTGACGGGGGTTTGGGACACAATGAGCAGTTCTTC. Translated: CASSDGGLGHNEQFF.